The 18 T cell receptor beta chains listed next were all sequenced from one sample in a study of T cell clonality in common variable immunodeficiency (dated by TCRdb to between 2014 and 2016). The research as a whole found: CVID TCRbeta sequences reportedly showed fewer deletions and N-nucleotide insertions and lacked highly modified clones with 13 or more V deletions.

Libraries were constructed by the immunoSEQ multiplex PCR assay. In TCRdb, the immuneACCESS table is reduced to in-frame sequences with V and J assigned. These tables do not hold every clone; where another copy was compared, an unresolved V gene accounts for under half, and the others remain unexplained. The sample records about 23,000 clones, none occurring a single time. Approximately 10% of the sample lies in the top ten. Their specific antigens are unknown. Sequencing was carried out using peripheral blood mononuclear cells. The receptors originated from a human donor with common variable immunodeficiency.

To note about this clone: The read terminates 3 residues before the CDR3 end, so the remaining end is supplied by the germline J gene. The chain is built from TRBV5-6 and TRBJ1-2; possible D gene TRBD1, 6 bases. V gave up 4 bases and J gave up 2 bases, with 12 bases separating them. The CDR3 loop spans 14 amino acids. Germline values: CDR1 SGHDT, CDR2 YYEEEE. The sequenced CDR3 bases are TGTGCCAGCAGCGCAGGGACATTAAACTATGGC. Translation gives CASSAGTLNYG. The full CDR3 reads CASSAGTLNYGYTF.

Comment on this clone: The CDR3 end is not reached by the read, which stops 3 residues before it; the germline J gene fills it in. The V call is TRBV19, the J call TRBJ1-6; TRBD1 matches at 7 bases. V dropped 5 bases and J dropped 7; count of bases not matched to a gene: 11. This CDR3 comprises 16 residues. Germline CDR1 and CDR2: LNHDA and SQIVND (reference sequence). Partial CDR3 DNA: TGTGCCAGTAGTCCGCGTGAGGGGGCAGGGAATTCACCC. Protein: CASSPREGAGNSP. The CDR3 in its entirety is CASSPREGAGNSPLHF.

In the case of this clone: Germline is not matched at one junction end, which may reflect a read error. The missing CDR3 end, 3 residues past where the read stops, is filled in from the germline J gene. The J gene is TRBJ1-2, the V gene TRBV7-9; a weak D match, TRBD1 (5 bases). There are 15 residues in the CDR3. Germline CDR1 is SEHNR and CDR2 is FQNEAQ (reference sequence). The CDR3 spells CASSLGEGIGDGYTF. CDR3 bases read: TGTGCCAGCAGTTTAGGGGAGGGGATTGGGGATGGC.

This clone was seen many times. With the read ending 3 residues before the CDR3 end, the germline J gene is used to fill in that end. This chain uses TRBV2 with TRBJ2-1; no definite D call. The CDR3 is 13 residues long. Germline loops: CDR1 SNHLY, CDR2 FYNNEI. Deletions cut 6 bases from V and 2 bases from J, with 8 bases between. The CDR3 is CASRLDPYNEQFF. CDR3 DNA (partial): TGTGCCAGCAGGCTAGACCCCTACAATGAG.

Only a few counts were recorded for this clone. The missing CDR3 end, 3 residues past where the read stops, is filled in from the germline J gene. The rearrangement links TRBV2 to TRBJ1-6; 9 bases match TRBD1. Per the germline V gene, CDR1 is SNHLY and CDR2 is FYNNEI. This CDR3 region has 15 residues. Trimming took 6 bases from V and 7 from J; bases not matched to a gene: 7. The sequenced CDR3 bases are TGTGCCAGCAGGAGAAAGACAGGGGGGAATTCACCC. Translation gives CASRRKTGGNSP. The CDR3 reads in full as CASRRKTGGNSPLHF.

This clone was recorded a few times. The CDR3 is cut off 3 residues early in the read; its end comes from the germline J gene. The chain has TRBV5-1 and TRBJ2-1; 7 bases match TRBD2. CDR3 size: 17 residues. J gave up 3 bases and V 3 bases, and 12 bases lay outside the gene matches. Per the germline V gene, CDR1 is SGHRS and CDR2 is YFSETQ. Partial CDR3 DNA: TGCGCCAGCAGCTCCCTGGGGGGAGGGTCTTACTACAATGAG. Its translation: CASSSLGGGSYYNE. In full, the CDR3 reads CASSSLGGGSYYNEQFF.

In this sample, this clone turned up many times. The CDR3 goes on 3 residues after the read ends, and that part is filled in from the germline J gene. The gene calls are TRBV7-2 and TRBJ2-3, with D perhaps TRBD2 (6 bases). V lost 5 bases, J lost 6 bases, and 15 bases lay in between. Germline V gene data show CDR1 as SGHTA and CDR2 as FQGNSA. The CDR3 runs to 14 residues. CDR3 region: CASSPPGVGDTQYF. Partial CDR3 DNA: TGTGCCAGCAGCCCGCCGGGGGTGGGGGATACG.

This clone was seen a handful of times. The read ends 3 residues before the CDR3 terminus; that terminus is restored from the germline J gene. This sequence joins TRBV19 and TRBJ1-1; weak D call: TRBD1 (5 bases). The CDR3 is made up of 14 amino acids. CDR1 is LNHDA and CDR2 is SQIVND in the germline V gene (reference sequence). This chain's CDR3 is CASSPFGTGLGAFF. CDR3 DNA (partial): TGTGCCAGTAGCCCTTTTGGGACTGGGTTGGGA.

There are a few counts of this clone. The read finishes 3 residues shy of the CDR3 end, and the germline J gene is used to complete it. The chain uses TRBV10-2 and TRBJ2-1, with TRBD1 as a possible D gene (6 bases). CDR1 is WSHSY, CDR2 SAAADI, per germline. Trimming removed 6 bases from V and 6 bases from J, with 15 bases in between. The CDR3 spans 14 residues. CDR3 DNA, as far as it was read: TGCGCCAGCAGCGCCTTACAGGGACGCAATGAG. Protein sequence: CASSALQGRNE. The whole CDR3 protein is CASSALQGRNEQFF.

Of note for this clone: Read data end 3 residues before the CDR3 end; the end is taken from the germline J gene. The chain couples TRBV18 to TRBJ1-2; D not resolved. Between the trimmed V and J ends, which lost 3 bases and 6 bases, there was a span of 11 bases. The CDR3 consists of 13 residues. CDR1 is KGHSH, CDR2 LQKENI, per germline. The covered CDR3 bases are TGTGCCAGCTCACCGGAGGCGGGAAATGGC. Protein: CASSPEAGNG. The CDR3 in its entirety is CASSPEAGNGYTF.

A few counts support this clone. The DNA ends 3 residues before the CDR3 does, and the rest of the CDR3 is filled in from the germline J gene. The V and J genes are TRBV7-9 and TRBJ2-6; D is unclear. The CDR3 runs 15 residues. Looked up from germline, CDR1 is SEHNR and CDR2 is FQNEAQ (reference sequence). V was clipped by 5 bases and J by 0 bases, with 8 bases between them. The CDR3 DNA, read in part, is TGTGCCAGCAGCCTCGGTCTCTCTGGGGCCAACGTC. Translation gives CASSLGLSGANV. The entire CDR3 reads CASSLGLSGANVLTF.

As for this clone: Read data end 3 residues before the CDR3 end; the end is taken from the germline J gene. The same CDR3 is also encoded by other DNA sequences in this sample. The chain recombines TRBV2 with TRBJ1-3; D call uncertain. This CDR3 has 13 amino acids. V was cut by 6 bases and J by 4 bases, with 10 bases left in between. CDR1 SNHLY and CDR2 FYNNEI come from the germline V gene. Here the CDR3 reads CASRYQAGNTIYF. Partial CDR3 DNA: TGTGCCAGCAGGTACCAGGCCGGAAACACC.

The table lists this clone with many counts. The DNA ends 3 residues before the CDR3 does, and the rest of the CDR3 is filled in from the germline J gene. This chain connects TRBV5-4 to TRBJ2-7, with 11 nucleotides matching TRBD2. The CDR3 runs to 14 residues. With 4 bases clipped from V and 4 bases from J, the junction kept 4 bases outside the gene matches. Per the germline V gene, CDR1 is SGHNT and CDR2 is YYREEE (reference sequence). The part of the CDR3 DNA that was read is TGTGCCAGCAGCCATTCTAGCGGGAGGTACGAG. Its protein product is CASSHSSGRYE. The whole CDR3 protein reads CASSHSSGRYEQYF.

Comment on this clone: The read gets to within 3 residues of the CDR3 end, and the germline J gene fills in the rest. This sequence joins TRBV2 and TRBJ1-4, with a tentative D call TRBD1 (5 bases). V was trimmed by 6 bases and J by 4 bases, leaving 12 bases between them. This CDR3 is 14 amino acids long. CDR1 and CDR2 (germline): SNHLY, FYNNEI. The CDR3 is CASRLTANNEKLFF. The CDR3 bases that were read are TGTGCCAGCAGGTTGACAGCAAATAATGAAAAA. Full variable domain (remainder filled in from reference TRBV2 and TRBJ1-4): EPEVTQTPSHQVTQMGQEVILRCVPISNHLYFYWYRQILGQKVEFLVSFYNNEISEKSEIFDDQFSVERPDGSNFTLKIRSTKLEDSAMYFCASRLTANNEKLFFGSGTQLSVL.

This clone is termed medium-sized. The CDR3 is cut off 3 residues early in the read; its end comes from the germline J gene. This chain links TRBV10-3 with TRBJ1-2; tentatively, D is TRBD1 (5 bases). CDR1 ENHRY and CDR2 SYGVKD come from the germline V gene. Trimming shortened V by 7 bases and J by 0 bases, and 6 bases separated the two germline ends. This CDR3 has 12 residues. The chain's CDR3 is CAIKTANYGYTF. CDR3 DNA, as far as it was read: TGTGCCATCAAGACAGCTAACTATGGC.

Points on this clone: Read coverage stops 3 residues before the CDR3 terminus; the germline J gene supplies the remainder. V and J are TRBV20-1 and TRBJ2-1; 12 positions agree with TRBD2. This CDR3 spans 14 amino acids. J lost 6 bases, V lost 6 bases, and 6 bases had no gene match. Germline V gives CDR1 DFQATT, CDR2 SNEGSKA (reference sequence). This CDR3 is CSARLAGALNEQFF. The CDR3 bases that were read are TGCAGTGCAAGACTAGCGGGAGCCCTCAATGAG.

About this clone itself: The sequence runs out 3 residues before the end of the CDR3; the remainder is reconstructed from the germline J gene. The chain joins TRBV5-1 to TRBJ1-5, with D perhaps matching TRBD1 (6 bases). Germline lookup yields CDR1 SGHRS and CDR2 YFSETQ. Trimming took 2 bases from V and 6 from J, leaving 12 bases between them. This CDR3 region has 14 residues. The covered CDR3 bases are TGCGCCAGCAGCTTAACAGGGACGGGTCAGCCC. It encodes CASSLTGTGQP. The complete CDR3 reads CASSLTGTGQPQHF.

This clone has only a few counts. CDR3 loop: CASRVAGVSGELFF. The covered CDR3 bases are TGTGCCAGCAGAGTAGCGGGAGTGTCCGGGGAG. The chain couples TRBV19 to TRBJ2-2, with TRBD2 identical over 9 bases. The read is 3 residues too short to cover the CDR3 end, so that end is filled in from the germline J gene. CDR1 is LNHDA and CDR2 is SQIVND in the germline V gene (reference sequence). V shed 9 bases and J 6 bases; nucleotides not matched to a gene: 8. The length of the CDR3 is 14 residues.